The 32 T cell receptor beta chains given below trace back to one sample, sequenced in a study of T cells after posttransplantation cyclophosphamide. The assay was immunoSEQ multiplex PCR, and TCRdb's table has in-frame clones only and misses some. Reported are fewer than 40,000 clones, none seen only once; the ten largest carry about 4.9%. The sample comprised PBMCs. These receptors all come from a young woman in good health and a related stem cell transplant donor.

This clone was picked up many times. For the CDR3, the DNA is TGTGCCAGCAGCCTGCGGCAGGGAAGCACAGATACGCAGTATTTT. Amino acids: CASSLRQGSTDTQYF. This sequence joins TRBV11-2 and TRBJ2-3; D is possibly TRBD1 (5 bases). Germline CDR1 reads SGHAT; CDR2 reads FQNNGV. The length of the CDR3 is 15 residues. V was pared by 5 bases and J by 0 bases, with 12 bases between.

This clone was seen at least ten times. The same CDR3 also results from other DNA sequences found in this sample. The V gene is TRBV20-1, the J gene TRBJ1-3; D gene ambiguous. Trimming shortened V by 0 bases and J by 10 bases, and 7 bases separated the two germline ends. This CDR3 has 11 residues. Germline CDR1 DFQATT, CDR2 SNEGSKA (reference sequence). The CDR3 nucleotides are TGCAGTGCTAGAGATCAGAATACCATATATTTT. This codes for CSARDQNTIYF.

This clone has a count of ten or more. The chain links TRBV19 to TRBJ1-1; D is possibly TRBD1 (5 bases). The CDR3 consists of 14 residues. Trimming removed 6 bases at V and 1 base at J, with 12 bases between. Germline-derived CDR1 and CDR2 are LNHDA and SQIVND (reference sequence). The CDR3 bases are TGTGCCAGTAGCATGGGGGGATCGAACACTGAAGCTTTCTTT. This gives the protein CASSMGGSNTEAFF. Full variable domain (outside the CDR3, taken from reference TRBV19 and TRBJ1-1): DGGITQSPKYLFRKEGQNVTLSCEQNLNHDAMYWYRQDPGQGLRLIYYSQIVNDFQKGDIAEGYSVSREKKESFPLTVTSAQKNPTAFYLCASSMGGSNTEAFFGQGTRLTVV.

The chain employs TRBV5-1 and TRBJ2-5; the D gene is possibly TRBD2 (6 bases). The germline V gene encodes CDR1 SGHRS and CDR2 YFSETQ. This CDR3 region has 15 residues. Trimming stripped 4 bases from V and 0 bases from J, with 13 bases between. CDR3 sequence: CASSPGLTYQETQYF. The CDR3 DNA sequence: TGCGCCAGCAGCCCGGGACTGACGTACCAAGAGACCCAGTACTTC.

V usage is TRBV20-1 and J usage is TRBJ2-2, with no clear D. The germline V gene has CDR1 DFQATT and CDR2 SNEGSKA (reference sequence). Trimming removed 0 bases from V and 17 bases from J, with 13 bases in between. CDR3 size: 11 residues. The CDR3 loop is CSARDLDTVFF. Here the CDR3 DNA reads TGCAGTGCTAGAGATCTCGACACCGTCTTTTTT.

Ten or more counts support this clone. This chain connects TRBV7-9 to TRBJ1-3; 7 bases agree with TRBD1. V lost 1 base to trimming and J lost 0 bases; unmatched junction nucleotides: 6. Germline assignment: CDR1 SEHNR and CDR2 FQNEAQ (reference sequence). The CDR3 loop spans 17 amino acids. The CDR3 sequence: CASSLGTGLYSGNTIYF. In nucleotides, the CDR3 is TGTGCCAGCAGCTTAGGGACAGGTCTTTACTCTGGAAACACCATATATTTT.

In this sample, this clone turned up many times. The V and J genes are TRBV6-2 or TRBV6-3 and TRBJ2-3; D uncertain. The V and J ends lost 5 bases and 3 bases respectively, with 21 bases between them. Germline CDR1 is MNHEY and CDR2 is SVGEGT. CDR3 size: 17 residues. The CDR3: CASSHRIPSTMTDTQYF. CDR3 nucleotide sequence: TGTGCCAGCAGTCATCGGATCCCCTCCACTATGACAGATACGCAGTATTTT.

This clone was seen ten or more times. This chain uses TRBV10-3 with TRBJ1-1, with D possibly TRBD1 on 6 matching bases. V was cut by 3 bases and J by 4 bases, with 21 bases left in between. This CDR3 has 17 amino acids. CDR1 and CDR2 (germline): ENHRY, SYGVKD. CDR3 nucleotides: TGTGCCATCAGTGACGAGCAGGACACAGGGTACGGCACTGAAGCTTTCTTT. Translated, it gives CAISDEQDTGYGTEAFF.

This clone was counted ten times or more. CDR3 coding DNA: TGTGCCAGCAGTTTGGGGGACAGGGTATCTGAAGCTTTCTTT. Translated, it gives CASSLGDRVSEAFF. The rearrangement links TRBV12-3 or TRBV12-4 to TRBJ1-1, with 9 bases identical to TRBD1. The CDR3 is 14 amino acids. V dropped 3 bases and J dropped 6; count of bases not matched to a gene: 5.

In its sample, this clone was seen many times. The V call is TRBV29-1, the J call TRBJ1-4; 9 bases line up with TRBD1. The CDR3 is made up of 15 amino acids. The V segment lost 4 bases and the J segment 7 bases; nucleotides outside the gene matches: 10. The germline V gene has CDR1 SQVTM and CDR2 ANQGSEA. CDR3 DNA sequence: TGCAGCGTTGGAGAACAGGGGGCTGGTAGTGAAAAACTGTTTTTT. Its protein is CSVGEQGAGSEKLFF. Looking up the rest from reference TRBV29-1 and TRBJ1-4 gives the full variable domain: SAVISQKPSRDICQRGTSLTIQCQVDSQVTMMFWYRQQPGQSLTLIATANQGSEATYESGFVIDKFPISRPNLTFSTLTVSNMSPEDSSIYLCSVGEQGAGSEKLFFGSGTQLSVL.

At least ten counts were recorded for this clone. This chain links TRBV6-2 or TRBV6-3 with TRBJ2-1; D is undetermined. Germline CDR1 is MNHEY and CDR2 is SVGEGT. This CDR3 is built from 12 residues. Trimming left V 6 bases short and J 8 bases short, with 11 bases between. CDR3 DNA sequence: TGTGCCAGCAGCCAGAAAGAGTATGAGCAGTTCTTC. This translates into CASSQKEYEQFF.

The V call is TRBV12-3 or TRBV12-4, the J call TRBJ1-2, with no clear D. This CDR3 spans 12 amino acids. V dropped 7 bases and J dropped 7 bases, with 13 bases sitting between them. CDR3 DNA sequence: TGTGCCAGCACCCCGGGTATAAGTGGCTACACCTTC. This gives the protein CASTPGISGYTF.

The chain carries TRBV30 and TRBJ1-1, with D possibly being TRBD1 (6 bases). V gave up 5 bases and J gave up 4 bases, with 11 bases separating them. This CDR3 contains 12 residues. Germline assignment: CDR1 GTSNPN and CDR2 SVGIG (reference sequence). CDR3 residues: CAWVPGVTEAFF. The CDR3 DNA sequence: TGTGCCTGGGTTCCAGGGGTCACTGAAGCTTTCTTT.

This clone was counted at least ten times. V and J are TRBV18 and TRBJ2-1, with TRBD2 matching over 12 bases. Unmatched junction bases numbered 6, after V lost 2 bases and J lost 1 base. Germline V gene data show CDR1 as KGHSH and CDR2 as LQKENI. This CDR3 spans 18 amino acids. This CDR3 is CASSPGLAGGPSYNEQFF. The CDR3 DNA reads TGTGCCAGCTCACCAGGGCTAGCGGGGGGGCCTTCCTACAATGAGCAGTTCTTC.

Many counts were recorded for this clone. The chain has TRBV10-3 and TRBJ1-2; D is uncertain. This CDR3 spans 15 amino acids. CDR1 and CDR2 (germline): ENHRY, SYGVKD. The germline V and J ends were trimmed by 7 bases and 4 bases, with 19 bases remaining between them. CDR3 sequence: CAITEGSGDPYGYTF. Written as DNA, the CDR3 is TGTGCCATCACCGAAGGTTCAGGTGATCCCTATGGCTACACCTTC.

This clone was detected a few times. The chain employs TRBV27 and TRBJ1-5; no reliable D call. Deletions cut 4 bases from V and 5 bases from J, with 12 bases between. This CDR3 is 14 amino acids long. Per germline, CDR1 MNHEY and CDR2 SMNVEV (reference sequence). The chain's CDR3 is CASSSTKAHQPQHF. Written as DNA, the CDR3 is TGTGCCAGCAGTTCCACTAAGGCCCATCAGCCCCAGCATTTT.

Many counts were recorded for this clone. This chain joins TRBV6-1 and TRBJ1-2; 10 bases align to TRBD1. This CDR3 spans 15 amino acids. Unmatched junction bases numbered 3, after V lost 0 bases and J lost 5 bases. Germline lookup yields CDR1 MNHNS and CDR2 SASEGT. The CDR3 here is CASSEAGQGVYGYTF. Written as DNA, the CDR3 is TGTGCCAGCAGTGAAGCCGGACAGGGGGTATATGGCTACACCTTC.

The table lists this clone with many counts. V and J are TRBV4-1 and TRBJ1-2, with 7 positions matching TRBD1. Germline loops: CDR1 MGHRA, CDR2 YSYEKL. After removal of 3 bases from V and 9 bases from J, the junction contained 10 bases not matched to a gene. CDR3 size: 14 residues. CDR3 DNA: TGCGCCAGCAGCCAGGCGACAGGGACAAGTAGCTACACCTTC. This encodes CASSQATGTSSYTF.

This clone was counted ten times or more. The chain employs TRBV6-1 and TRBJ1-4; D not resolved. Germline-derived CDR1 and CDR2 are MNHNS and SASEGT. The germline V and J ends were trimmed by 1 base and 7 bases, with 10 bases remaining between them. The CDR3 is made up of 14 amino acids. CDR3 in DNA: TGTGCCAGCAGTGAAGGAGGGTTAGGTGAAAAACTGTTTTTT. This translates into CASSEGGLGEKLFF.

In its sample, this clone was seen many times. The rearrangement joins TRBV12-3 or TRBV12-4 to TRBJ1-1, with D possibly matching TRBD1 (5 bases). Trimming stripped 5 bases from V and 12 bases from J, with 16 bases between. CDR3 length: 12 amino acids. Written as DNA, the CDR3 is TGTGCCAGCAGTCACCCTGGAGGGGCCTCTTTCTTT. Its protein product is CASSHPGGASFF.

This clone appeared many times. This chain joins TRBV28 and TRBJ1-2; 9 positions agree with TRBD1. V lost 4 bases and J lost 0; bases outside the gene matches: 6. The V gene's germline CDR1 is MDHEN and CDR2 SYDVKM. The CDR3 extends over 16 amino acids. The CDR3: CASSSPGQGSNYGYTF. Here the CDR3 DNA reads TGTGCCAGCAGTTCTCCGGGACAGGGTTCTAACTATGGCTACACCTTC.

The sample holds many counts of this clone. The chain joins TRBV9 to TRBJ1-3; unclear D gene. CDR3 length: 15 amino acids. The germline V and J ends were trimmed by 0 bases and 0 bases, with 7 bases remaining between them. CDR1 is SGDLS and CDR2 is YYNGEE in the germline V gene. The CDR3 DNA sequence: TGTGCCAGCAGCGTAGGATTTAGCTCTGGAAACACCATATATTTT. Amino acids: CASSVGFSSGNTIYF.

This clone was counted ten times or more. One junction end disagrees with the germline gene, perhaps due to a read error. Within the sample, other DNA sequences also encode this same CDR3. The chain recombines TRBV16 with TRBJ2-7; TRBD1 matches 10 bases. The CDR3 has 14 amino acids. The germline V gene has CDR1 KGHSY and CDR2 FQNENV. As DNA, the CDR3 is TGTGCCAGTAGCCAGAGGACAGGGGGGGTCGAGCAGTACTTC. Amino acid sequence: CASSQRTGGVEQYF.

This clone has ten or more counts. This chain connects TRBV4-2 to TRBJ1-1; 8 bases are a match to TRBD1. With V trimmed by 3 bases and J by 7 bases, 13 bases remained unmatched. The germline V gene has CDR1 LGHNA and CDR2 YNFKEQ. The CDR3 has 16 amino acids. For the CDR3, the DNA is TGTGCCAGCAGCCATGAGCAGGGGGCGGTAGTAGTTGAAGCTTTCTTT. This translates into CASSHEQGAVVVEAFF.

This clone came up many times. The chain uses TRBV10-3 and TRBJ1-5, with 9 bases lining up with TRBD1. Trimming at V came to 6 bases and at J to 4 bases, leaving 7 bases not matched to a gene. Germline V CDR1 and CDR2: ENHRY, SYGVKD. This CDR3 contains 15 residues. This CDR3 reads CAIRGAGTGNQPQHF. The DNA for the CDR3 is TGTGCCATCAGGGGAGCCGGGACAGGGAATCAGCCCCAGCATTTT.

Many counts were recorded for this clone. The chain links TRBV6-6 to TRBJ1-5; perhaps TRBD1 as D (6 bases). Per germline, CDR1 MNHNY and CDR2 SVGAGI (reference sequence). The CDR3 is 15 residues long. V lost 6 bases to trimming and J lost 4 bases, with 16 bases between them. The CDR3 loop is CASSEQGGSNQPQHF. The CDR3 DNA sequence: TGTGCCAGCAGCGAACAGGGAGGTTCGAATCAGCCCCAGCATTTT.

V and J are TRBV6-1 and TRBJ1-6, with a possible D match to TRBD1 (6 bases). Germline V gives CDR1 MNHNS, CDR2 SASEGT. Trimming took off 3 bases at V and 10 bases at J, with 16 bases between the two ends. The CDR3 length is 15 residues. The CDR3 region is CASSDFRGSVSPLHF. The DNA of the CDR3 is TGTGCCAGCAGTGATTTCAGGGGCTCGGTATCACCCCTCCACTTT.

This clone was observed at least ten times. This chain links TRBV7-2 with TRBJ1-6, with 9 bases fitting TRBD1. The CDR3 sequence is 15 residues long. The V gene's germline CDR1 is SGHTA and CDR2 FQGNSA. Trimming at V came to 6 bases and at J to 6 bases, leaving 6 bases not matched to a gene. In nucleotides, the CDR3 is TGTGCCAGCAGGATCGGGACAGGGACTAATTCACCCCTCCACTTT. Its protein product is CASRIGTGTNSPLHF.

In its sample, this clone was seen many times. This chain connects TRBV6-1 to TRBJ1-6; 7 bases are shared with TRBD1. Germline loops: CDR1 MNHNS, CDR2 SASEGT. The CDR3 extends over 13 amino acids. With 7 bases clipped from V and 7 bases from J, the junction kept 4 bases outside the gene matches. The CDR3, as DNA: TGTGCCAGCACAGGGACAGAAAATTCACCCCTCCACTTT. Translated: CASTGTENSPLHF.

This clone occurred many times. The genes are TRBV4-3 and TRBJ2-3; tentative D call: TRBD2 (7 bases). Trimming took off 0 bases at V and 4 bases at J, with 11 bases between the two ends. The CDR3 consists of 15 residues. Per the germline V gene, CDR1 is LGHNA and CDR2 is YSLEER. In DNA form, the CDR3 reads TGCGCCAGCAGCCAAGATAGGGGGGGGGCAGATACGCAGTATTTT. This codes for CASSQDRGGADTQYF.

This clone has more than one count but fewer than ten. This rearrangement joins TRBV25-1 to TRBJ2-1; weak D call: TRBD2 (5 bases). The CDR3 is 15 residues long. Trimming removed 0 bases at V and 8 bases at J, with 14 bases between. Germline V gene data show CDR1 as MGHDK and CDR2 as SYGVNS. The CDR3, as DNA: TGTGCCAGCAGTGAATATAAGAGGGCCGCCGATGAGCAGTTCTTC. Its protein product is CASSEYKRAADEQFF.

This clone has more than one count but fewer than ten. This rearrangement joins TRBV6-5 to TRBJ1-1; 8 nucleotides match TRBD1. The trim removed 0 bases at V and 4 bases at J, leaving 4 bases unmatched. There are 15 residues in the CDR3. The germline V gene has CDR1 MNHEY and CDR2 SVGAGI. The CDR3 DNA is TGTGCCAGCAGTTACTCCTGGACAGGGACCACTGAAGCTTTCTTT. Translated: CASSYSWTGTTEAFF.